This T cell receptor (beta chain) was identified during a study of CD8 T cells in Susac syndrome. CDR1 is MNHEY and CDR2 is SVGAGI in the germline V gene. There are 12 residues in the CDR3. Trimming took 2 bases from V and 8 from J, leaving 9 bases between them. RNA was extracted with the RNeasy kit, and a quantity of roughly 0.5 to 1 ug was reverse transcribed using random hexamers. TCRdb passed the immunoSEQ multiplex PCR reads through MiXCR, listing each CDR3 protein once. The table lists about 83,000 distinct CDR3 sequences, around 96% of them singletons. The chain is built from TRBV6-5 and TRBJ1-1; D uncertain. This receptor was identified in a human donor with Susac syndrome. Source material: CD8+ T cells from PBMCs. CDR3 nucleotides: TGTGCCAGCAGTTACGGCCGGCAAGAAGCTTTCTTT. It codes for CASSYGRQEAFF.